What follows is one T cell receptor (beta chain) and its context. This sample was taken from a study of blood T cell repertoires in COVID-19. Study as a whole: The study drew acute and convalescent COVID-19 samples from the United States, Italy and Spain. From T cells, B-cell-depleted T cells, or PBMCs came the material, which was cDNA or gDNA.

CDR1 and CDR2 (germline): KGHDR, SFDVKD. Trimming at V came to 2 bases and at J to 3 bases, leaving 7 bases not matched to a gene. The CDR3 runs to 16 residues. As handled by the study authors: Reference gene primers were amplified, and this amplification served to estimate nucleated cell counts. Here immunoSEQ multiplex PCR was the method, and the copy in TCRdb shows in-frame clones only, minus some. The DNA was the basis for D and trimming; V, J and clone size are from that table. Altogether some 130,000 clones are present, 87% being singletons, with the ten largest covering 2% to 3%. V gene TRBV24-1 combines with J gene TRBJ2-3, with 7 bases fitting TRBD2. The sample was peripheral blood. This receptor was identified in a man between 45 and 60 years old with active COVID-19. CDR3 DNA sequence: TGTGCCACCAGTGATTCCGGGGAGGGTTTTACAGATACGCAGTATTTT. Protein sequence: CATSDSGEGFTDTQYF.